These T cell receptor beta chains were read from a single sample in a study of T cell responses to AZD1222 COVID-19 vaccine. The method was immunoSEQ multiplex PCR; TCRdb's version includes in-frame clones alone and lacks a portion of them. The sample shows some 120,000 clones, approximately 85% of them seen only once. The specimen comprised peripheral blood, sampled on day 0 of MenACWY control vaccination. The receptors originated from an adult in good health. Both conserved end residues are part of each CDR3. Each record gives: V gene, D gene, clone size, J gene, CDR3 DNA, CDR3 protein. D genes are given only for firm matches. Not all rows give a size; the values are once, few, many and, for expanded clones, a class.

>TRBV30|TRBD1|.|TRBJ1-6
TGTGCCTGGAGCCAGGGACAGGGGCATTCACCCCTCCACTTT
CAWSQGQGHSPLHF
>TRBV5-1|.|.|TRBJ2-3
TGCGCCAGCACCCCCGTGGTGGAAGATACGCAGTATTTT
CASTPVVEDTQYF
>TRBV5-1|TRBD1|.|TRBJ2-3
TGCGCCAGCAGCTCAAGATACAGGGGTGCAGATACGCAGTATTTT
CASSSRYRGADTQYF
>TRBV10-2|TRBD1|few|TRBJ2-7
TGCGCCAGCAGGGACCGGGACAGGGGATCCTACGAGCAGTACTTC
CASRDRDRGSYEQYF
>TRBV5-1|.|.|TRBJ2-6
TGCGCCAGCAGCCGCTCTGGGGCCAACGTCCTGACTTTC
CASSRSGANVLTF
>TRBV29-1|.|once|TRBJ2-7
TGCAGCGTTGGGACTGGAGCTTCCTACGAGCAGTACTTC
CSVGTGASYEQYF
>TRBV24-1|TRBD2|.|TRBJ2-3
TGTGCCACCAGTAGTAGCGGGAGGGCCTCAGTTGCTGATACGCAGTATTTT
CATSSSGRASVADTQYF
>TRBV5-1|.|.|TRBJ2-1
TGCGCCAGCAGCTTGACACAGGGTAACGGCAATGAGCAGTTCTTC
CASSLTQGNGNEQFF
>TRBV4-1|TRBD1|.|TRBJ2-7
TGCGCCAGCAGCCGCGGGACAGGGTTTTTGGGCTCCTACGAGCAGTACTTC
CASSRGTGFLGSYEQYF
>TRBV6-5|TRBD2|once|TRBJ2-7
TGTGCCAGCAGCCGTATCTTAGCGGGAGAGTCCGAGCAGTACTTC
CASSRILAGESEQYF
>TRBV14|.|.|TRBJ2-7
TGTGCCAGCGGGAAAGGGGCCGAGCAGTACTTC
CASGKGAEQYF
>TRBV6-1|TRBD1|.|TRBJ2-7
TGTGCCAGCAGTGAAGCTGTCGCAGGGGGCTACATTTCCTACGAGCAGTACTTC
CASSEAVAGGYISYEQYF
>TRBV19|TRBD2|.|TRBJ2-7
TGTGCCAGTAAGACTAGCGGGACTAACTACGAGCAGTACTTC
CASKTSGTNYEQYF
>TRBV28|TRBD1|.|TRBJ2-4
TGTGCCAGCAGTTCCGCTCGACAGGGTCTAGCCAAAAACATTCAGTACTTC
CASSSARQGLAKNIQYF
>TRBV4-1|TRBD1|.|TRBJ1-6
TGCGCCAGCAGCCGAGGACAGGGCTCGAGCGATTCACCCCTCCACTTT
CASSRGQGSSDSPLHF
>TRBV5-1|.|few|TRBJ2-7
TGCGCCAGCAGGCTTGCCCCCTCCTACGAGCAGTACTTC
CASRLAPSYEQYF
>TRBV6-1|TRBD1|.|TRBJ2-3
TGTGCCAGCAGTGTCCACGCAGGGGGCGGCACAGATACGCAGTATTTT
CASSVHAGGGTDTQYF
>TRBV18|TRBD1|.|TRBJ1-1
TGTGCCAGCTCAGCGGGACAGGGGTTAGGCACTGAAGCTTTCTTT
CASSAGQGLGTEAFF
>TRBV4-2|.|.|TRBJ2-3
TGTGCCAGCAGCCAAGTCGCGGGCACAGATACGCAGTATTTT
CASSQVAGTDTQYF
>TRBV15|.|.|TRBJ2-7
TGTGCCACCTCAGATTCCGGGACCTCCGTTCTCTATACCGAGCAGTACTTC
CATSDSGTSVLYTEQYF
>TRBV5-5|TRBD1|.|TRBJ2-5
TGTGCCAGCAGCCCCACCCCGACAGGGGGGGAGACCCAGTACTTC
CASSPTPTGGETQYF
>TRBV7-9|TRBD1|.|TRBJ1-3
TGTGCCAGCAGCGGGTCCAGGGGGCAGAACGCTGGAAACACCATATATTTT
CASSGSRGQNAGNTIYF
>TRBV5-1|TRBD2|.|TRBJ2-3
TGCGCCAGCAGCTTGGCCTGGATAGCGGGAGAAGATACGCAGTATTTT
CASSLAWIAGEDTQYF
>TRBV29-1|.|.|TRBJ2-7
TGCAGCGGAGGAGGGGGGGGTTACGAGCAGTACTTC
CSGGGGGYEQYF
>TRBV4-1|TRBD2|few|TRBJ2-7
TGCGCCAGCAGCCAAGGGAACCCGGGACTAGCGGGAGCCGAGCAGTACTTC
CASSQGNPGLAGAEQYF
>TRBV18|.|.|TRBJ2-2
TGTGCCAGCTCACCTCGGACAATGACCGGGGAGCTGTTTTTT
CASSPRTMTGELFF
>TRBV5-8|TRBD1|.|TRBJ2-5
TGTGCCAGCAGCCTATGGGACAGACCGGGAACCCAGTACTTC
CASSLWDRPGTQYF
>TRBV30|.|.|TRBJ1-6
TGTGCCGGAAGGACAGCAAATAATTCACCCCTCCACTTT
CAGRTANNSPLHF
>TRBV5-4|.|.|TRBJ1-1
TGTGCCAGCAGCTTAGACATGAACACTGAAGCTTTCTTT
CASSLDMNTEAFF
>TRBV15|.|.|TRBJ2-5
TGTGCCATCGGTTTGGAGACCCAGTACTTC
CAIGLETQYF
>TRBV30|.|.|TRBJ1-3
TGTGCCTGGGCTCGGGGGGATACCATATATTTT
CAWARGDTIYF
>TRBV27|TRBD2|.|TRBJ2-1
TGTGCCAGCAGAAAGGGACTAGCGATCTACAATGAGCAGTTCTTC
CASRKGLAIYNEQFF
>TRBV15|TRBD1|.|TRBJ1-6
TGTGCCACCAGCAGAGGACAGGGTGGCAATTCACCCCTCCACTTT
CATSRGQGGNSPLHF
>TRBV28|.|.|TRBJ2-1
TGTGCCAGCCTGGGACCGCTTAGGAATGAGCAGTTCTTC
CASLGPLRNEQFF
>TRBV30|.|.|TRBJ2-7
TGTGCCTGGAGTGCCCCCTACGAGCAGTACTTC
CAWSAPYEQYF